This TCR beta chain was sequenced during a study of beta chain features in type 1 diabetes. Study-level background: Patients and healthy donors were similar in age, gender and cell yields.

The study reverse transcribed the entire isolated RNA, so it sequenced expressed TCRB transcripts. The protocol was immunoSEQ multiplex PCR, while the TCRdb copy is restricted to in-frame clones and leaves out a portion. The sample includes 500,000 to 700,000 clones, roughly a sixth of them seen just once. The CDR3 contains 11 residues. Germline V CDR1 and CDR2: MGHDK, SYGVNS. The V end was cut by 1 base, the J end by 7 bases, with 5 bases between. Points on this clone: As yet, its antigen is unknown.

Findings and limits, study-wide: Equally in patients and controls, shorter templates might have been favored by PCR. VDJ junctions from type 1 diabetes patients carried fewer insertions and larger deletions.

Cell sorting via CD45RO/CCR7/CD25/CD127/CD95/CD27 was performed to obtain CD4+ naive, central memory, regulatory and stem cell-like memory cells. Sequenced sample: naive CD4+ T cells from blood. The genes are TRBV25-1 and TRBJ2-7; no clear D gene. The source is a man younger than 35 in good health. CDR3 coding DNA: TGTGCCAGCAGTGAATTATTTGAGCAGTACTTC. It specifies CASSELFEQYF.